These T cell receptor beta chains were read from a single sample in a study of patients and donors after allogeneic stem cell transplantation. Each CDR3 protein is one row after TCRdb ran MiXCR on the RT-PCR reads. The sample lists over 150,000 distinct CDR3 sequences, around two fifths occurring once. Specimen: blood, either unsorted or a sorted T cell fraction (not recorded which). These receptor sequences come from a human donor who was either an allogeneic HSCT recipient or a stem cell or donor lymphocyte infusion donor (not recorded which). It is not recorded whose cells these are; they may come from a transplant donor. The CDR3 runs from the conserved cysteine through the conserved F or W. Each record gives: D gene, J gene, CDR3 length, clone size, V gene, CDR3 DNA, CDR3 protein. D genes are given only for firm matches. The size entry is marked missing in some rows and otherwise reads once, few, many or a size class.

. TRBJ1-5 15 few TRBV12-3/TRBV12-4 TGTGCCAGCAGTTACCGACGGAAAAGCAATCAGCCCCAGCATTTT CASSYRRKSNQPQHF
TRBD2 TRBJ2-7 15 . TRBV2 TGTGCCACCTGTGGACTAGCGGGTACCACCTACGAGCAGTACTTC CATCGLAGTTYEQYF
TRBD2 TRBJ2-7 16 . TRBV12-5 TGTGCTAGTGGTTTGGACCATAGCGGGAAGGACTACGAGCAGTACTTC CASGLDHSGKDYEQYF
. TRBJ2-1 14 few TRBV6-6 TGTGCCAGCAGTTACGGGCCGCCCTACAATGAGCAGTTCTTC CASSYGPPYNEQFF
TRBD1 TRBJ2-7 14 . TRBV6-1 TGTGCCAGCACCGAATACAGGGGTGGAGACGAGCAGTACTTC CASTEYRGGDEQYF
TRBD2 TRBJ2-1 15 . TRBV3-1 TGTGCCAGCAGCCAAGAAACTAGCGGGAGTTCTGAGCAGTTCTTC CASSQETSGSSEQFF
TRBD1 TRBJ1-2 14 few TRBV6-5 TGTGCCAGCAGTTCCTGGACAGGGGTGTATGGCTACACCTTC CASSSWTGVYGYTF
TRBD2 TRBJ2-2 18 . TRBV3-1 TGTGCCAGCAGCCAAGATTTAGCGGGAGGGTTCGCGGCCGGGGAGCTGTTTTTT CASSQDLAGGFAAGELFF
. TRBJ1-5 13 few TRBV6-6 TGTGCCAGCGGAAAAGGACTGGGTCAGCCCCAGCATTTT CASGKGLGQPQHF
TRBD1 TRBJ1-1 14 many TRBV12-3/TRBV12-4 TGTGCCAGCAGTTTGGGACAGGTGAACACTGAAGCTTTCTTT CASSLGQVNTEAFF
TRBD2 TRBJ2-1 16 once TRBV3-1 TGTGCCAGCAGCCCAGAGGCTAGCGGGGGGCCAAATGAGCAGTTCTTC CASSPEASGGPNEQFF
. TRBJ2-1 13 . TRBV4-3 TGCGCCAGCAGCCGGCGACTGACGAATGAGCAGTTCTTC CASSRRLTNEQFF
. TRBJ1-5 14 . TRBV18 TGTGCCAGCTCACCACGGGAAGGGCCTAAGCCCCAGCATTTT CASSPREGPKPQHF
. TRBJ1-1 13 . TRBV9 TGTGCCAGCAGCGTAAAAACAAACACTGAAGCTTTCTTT CASSVKTNTEAFF
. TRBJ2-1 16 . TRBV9 TGTGCCAGCAGCGTAGAGTCGAAATGGTCCTACAATGAGCAGTTCTTC CASSVESKWSYNEQFF
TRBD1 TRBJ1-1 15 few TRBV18 TGTGCCAGCTCACCATTTGGACAGGGGAGCACTGAAGCTTTCTTT CASSPFGQGSTEAFF
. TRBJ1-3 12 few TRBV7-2 TGTGCCACATCCCGGCGACAGGACACCATATATTTT CATSRRQDTIYF
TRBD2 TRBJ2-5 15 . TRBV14 TGTGCCAGCAGCCTCGGACTAGCGAGGATGGAGACCCAGTACTTC CASSLGLARMETQYF
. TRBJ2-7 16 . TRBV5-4 TGTGCCAGCAGCTTGCGATCATGGGACAATCGGGAGGAGCAGTACTTC CASSLRSWDNREEQYF
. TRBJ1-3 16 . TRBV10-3 TGTGCCATCAGTGAGTCCGACGGCCCGGGGGGAAACACCATATATTTT CAISESDGPGGNTIYF
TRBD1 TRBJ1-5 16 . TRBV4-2 TGTGCCAGCAGCCAAGTGGGAGGACAGGGTGTCCGGCCCCAGCATTTT CASSQVGGQGVRPQHF
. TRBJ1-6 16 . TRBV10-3 TGTGCCATCAGTGAGTCGAAGGGGGGCTATAATTCACCCCTCCACTTT CAISESKGGYNSPLHF
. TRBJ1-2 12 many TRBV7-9 . CASSPPVGLGTF
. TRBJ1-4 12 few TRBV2 TGTGCCAGCAGTGACAGGATTGAAAAACTGTTTTTT CASSDRIEKLFF
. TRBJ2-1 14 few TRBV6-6 TGTGCCAGCAGTGAGACAGTTTCCTACAATGAGCAGTTCTTC CASSETVSYNEQFF
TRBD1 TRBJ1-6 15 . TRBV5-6 TGTGCCAGCAGCTGGACAGGCGAGAGGGATTCACCCCTCCACTTT CASSWTGERDSPLHF
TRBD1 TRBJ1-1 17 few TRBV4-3 TGCGCCAGCAGCCAAGGACCGGGACAGAGCACCAACACTGAAGCTTTCTTT CASSQGPGQSTNTEAFF
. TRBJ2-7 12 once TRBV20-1 TGCAGTGTCCTACGAAGCTCCTACGAGCAGTACTTC CSVLRSSYEQYF
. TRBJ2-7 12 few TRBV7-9 TGTGCCAGCAGCTCCTCCTTATACGAGCAGTACTTC CASSSSLYEQYF
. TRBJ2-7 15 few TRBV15 TGTGCCACCAGCATAGACCGGGGGAGCTCCTACGAGCAGTACTTC CATSIDRGSSYEQYF
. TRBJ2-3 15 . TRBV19 TGTGCCAGTAGTATGGCAGGGGTAGGAACAGATACGCAGTATTTT CASSMAGVGTDTQYF
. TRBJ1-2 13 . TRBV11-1 TGTGCCAGCAGCCTAGGGATTGCCTATGGCTACACCTTC CASSLGIAYGYTF
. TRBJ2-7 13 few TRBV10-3 TGTGCCATCACCCGGATAGTACAGTCCGAGCAGTACTTC CAITRIVQSEQYF
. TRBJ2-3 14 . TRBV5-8 TGTGCCAGCAGCTTCTCTCTAGAAACAGATACGCAGTATTTT CASSFSLETDTQYF
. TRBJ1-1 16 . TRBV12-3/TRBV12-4 TGTGCCAGCAGTTCTGCCGGGGGCAGGGGACTCACTGAAGCTTTCTTT CASSSAGGRGLTEAFF
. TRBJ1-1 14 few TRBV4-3 TGCGCCAGCAGCCAAGATAAACGGGGAACTGAAGCTTTCTTT CASSQDKRGTEAFF
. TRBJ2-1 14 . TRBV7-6 TGTGCCAGCAGCTTAGGTGCTAGCCCCAATGAGCAGTTCTTC CASSLGASPNEQFF
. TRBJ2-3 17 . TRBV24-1 TGTGCCACGAGCCCGGCAGGGGGGACTTCTAGCACAGATACGCAGTATTTT CATSPAGGTSSTDTQYF
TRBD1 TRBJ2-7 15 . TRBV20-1 TGCAGTGCCTACATCAGGGACAGGCTCTCCTACGAGCAGTACTTC CSAYIRDRLSYEQYF
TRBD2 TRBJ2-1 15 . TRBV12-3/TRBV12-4 TGTGCCAGCACTTCGAGCGGGAGACTTAACAATGAGCAGTTCTTC CASTSSGRLNNEQFF
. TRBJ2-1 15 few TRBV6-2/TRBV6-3 TGTGCCAGCAGTTACACGCCGACATTCTACAATGAGCAGTTCTTC CASSYTPTFYNEQFF
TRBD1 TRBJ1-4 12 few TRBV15 TGTGCCACCAGCCGGGACAGCCGGGAACTGTTTTTT CATSRDSRELFF
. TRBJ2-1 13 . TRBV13 TGTGCCAGCAGCTTGCAACTTTACAATGAGCAGTTCTTC CASSLQLYNEQFF
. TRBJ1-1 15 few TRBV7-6 TGTGCCAGCAGCTTAGTCGCAGGGGTGAACACTGAAGCTTTCTTT CASSLVAGVNTEAFF
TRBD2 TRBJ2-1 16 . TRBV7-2 TGTGCCAGCAGCCCCGGACTAGCGGGAGGTAACAATGAGCAGTTCTTC CASSPGLAGGNNEQFF